These 21 T cell receptor beta chains originate from one sample sequenced in a study of T-cell memory formation after mild COVID-19. TCRdb re-called the 5' RACE reads with MiXCR, one entry per CDR3 protein. The sample holds about 240,000 distinct CDR3 sequences; 9.4% are singletons and the top ten take more than 20%. The sample taken for sequencing was PBMCs or a T cell subset sorted from them (not recorded which). The receptors derive from a man younger than 35 who had mild COVID-19 (a few samples of this study predate the infection). Cell type and time point are not known.

This clonotype came up many times. The V and J genes are TRBV5-6 and TRBJ1-1; weak D call: TRBD1 (5 bases). CDR1 is SGHDT and CDR2 is YYEEEE in the germline V gene. CDR3 size: 16 residues. Trimming took off 0 bases at V and 3 bases at J, with 15 bases between the two ends. CDR3 in amino acids: CASSLVRGTTHTEAFF. CDR3 DNA: TGTGCCAGCAGCTTGGTTCGGGGGACGACGCACACTGAAGCTTTCTTT.

This clonotype was counted a few times. The chain links TRBV7-9 to TRBJ2-3, with D unresolved. The germline gives CDR1 SEHNR, CDR2 FQNEAQ (reference sequence). CDR3 length: 14 residues. Trimming removed 4 bases from V and 5 bases from J, with 13 bases in between. CDR3 loop: CASSYLERQDTQYF. In DNA form, the CDR3 reads TGTGCCAGCAGCTACCTTGAGAGGCAAGATACGCAGTATTTT. The variable domain in full, completed from reference TRBV7-9 and TRBJ2-3, reads DTGVSQNPRHKITKRGQNVTFRCDPISEHNRLYWYRQTLGQGPEFLTYFQNEAQLEKSRLLSDRFSAERPKGSFSTLEIQRTEQGDSAMYLCASSYLERQDTQYFGPGTRLTVL.

V gene TRBV9 combines with J gene TRBJ2-1; 10 positions agree with TRBD1. This CDR3 spans 15 amino acids. V dropped 0 bases and J dropped 6; count of bases not matched to a gene: 3. The V gene's germline CDR1 is SGDLS and CDR2 YYNGEE. Here the CDR3 DNA reads TGTGCCAGCAGCGTAGAGGGACAGGGGTTCAATGAGCAGTTCTTC. It is translated as CASSVEGQGFNEQFF.

This clonotype was picked up a small number of times. The chain is built from TRBV4-2 and TRBJ1-2; 10 nucleotides match TRBD1. The CDR3 contains 14 residues. The J segment lost 8 bases and the V segment lost 4 bases, leaving 7 bases of the junction unmatched. Germline values: CDR1 LGHNA, CDR2 YNFKEQ. The DNA for the CDR3 is TGTGCCAGCAGCCGAGAAGGGACAGGGGACGGCTACACCTTC. Translating it yields CASSREGTGDGYTF.

This clonotype was found a few times. The rearrangement joins TRBV2 to TRBJ2-3, with D maybe TRBD2 (7 bases). This CDR3 comprises 16 residues. V dropped 4 bases and J dropped 0 bases, with 14 bases sitting between them. The germline V gene encodes CDR1 SNHLY and CDR2 FYNNEI. Here the CDR3 reads CASSGGPSGSTDTQYF. CDR3 nucleotide sequence: TGTGCCAGCAGTGGGGGGCCTAGCGGTAGCACAGATACGCAGTATTTT.

The genes are TRBV27 and TRBJ1-1; D ambiguous. V was shortened by 8 bases and J by 0 bases, with 19 bases between the two germline ends. The CDR3 has 16 amino acids. Germline V gene data show CDR1 as MNHEY and CDR2 as SMNVEV (reference sequence). Written as DNA, the CDR3 is TGTGCCAGCTCGGGAGAACAGTCCCTCCTGAACACTGAAGCTTTCTTT. Translation gives CASSGEQSLLNTEAFF.

V gene TRBV6-2 or TRBV6-3 combines with J gene TRBJ2-4, with D possibly TRBD1 on 6 matching bases. The CDR3 has 14 amino acids. V gave up 6 bases and J gave up 9 bases, with 18 bases separating them. Germline CDR1 is MNHEY and CDR2 is SVGEGT. CDR3 region: CASRPPTGLGIQYF. CDR3 nucleotides: TGTGCCAGCAGGCCCCCCACAGGGTTAGGCATTCAGTACTTC.

This clonotype showed up many times. The chain employs TRBV4-3 and TRBJ2-3; D is possibly TRBD2 (7 bases). This CDR3 is built from 18 residues. The V gene lost 0 bases and the J gene lost 2 bases, with 18 bases spanning the gap. The germline V gene encodes CDR1 LGHNA and CDR2 YSLEER. Here the CDR3 reads CASSQDTAGGLITDTQYF. CDR3 DNA sequence: TGCGCCAGCAGCCAAGACACGGCCGGGGGGCTGATCACAGATACGCAGTATTTT.

This chain joins TRBV20-1 and TRBJ1-6; D perhaps matches TRBD1 (5 bases). Germline CDR1 reads DFQATT; CDR2 reads SNEGSKA (reference sequence). With 4 bases removed from V and 7 bases from J, the gap between germline ends came to 11 bases. The CDR3 covers 13 residues. The CDR3 nucleotides are TGCAGTGCTATCCGGGACGCAAATTCACCCCTCCACTTT. The encoded protein is CSAIRDANSPLHF.

This clonotype showed up many times. The chain couples TRBV12-3 or TRBV12-4 to TRBJ1-1, with 8 bases matching TRBD1. Trimming cost V 6 bases and J 4 bases; bases outside gene matches: 4. CDR3 size: 13 residues. CDR3 amino acids: CASRPTGGTEAFF. For the CDR3, the DNA is TGTGCCAGCAGGCCTACAGGGGGCACTGAAGCTTTCTTT.

The V gene is TRBV5-1, the J gene TRBJ2-3; 8 bases are shared with TRBD1. Germline CDR1 is SGHRS and CDR2 is YFSETQ. The CDR3 length is 16 residues. V was pared by 0 bases and J by 3 bases, with 6 bases of the junction left unmatched. The DNA of the CDR3 is TGCGCCAGCAGCTTGGGGGCAGGGGGCGAGACAGATACGCAGTATTTT. This translates into CASSLGAGGETDTQYF.

This clonotype was observed a few times. This chain joins TRBV7-9 and TRBJ1-3, with D maybe TRBD1 (5 bases). V gave up 2 bases and J gave up 0 bases, with 8 bases separating them. CDR1 is SEHNR, CDR2 FQNEAQ, per germline (reference sequence). This CDR3 is built from 15 residues. As DNA, the CDR3 is TGTGCCAGCAGCTTAACAGGTTACTCTGGAAACACCATATATTTT. Translating gives CASSLTGYSGNTIYF.

J is TRBJ2-2 and V is TRBV6-6, with 8 positions matching TRBD2. Trimming at V came to 6 bases and at J to 4 bases, leaving 7 bases not matched to a gene. CDR1 is MNHNY, CDR2 SVGAGI, per germline (reference sequence). The CDR3 covers 15 residues. The CDR3, as DNA: TGTGCCAGCAGGACCCCCGGGACTAGCACCGGGGAGCTGTTTTTT. Protein product: CASRTPGTSTGELFF.

This clonotype came up many times. This sequence joins TRBV4-3 and TRBJ2-1; 12 bases map to TRBD2. CDR1 and CDR2 from the germline V gene are LGHNA and YSLEER. The trim removed 4 bases at V and 5 bases at J, leaving 3 bases unmatched. The CDR3 runs to 15 residues. This CDR3 reads CASSRGLAGNNEQFF. DNA for the CDR3: TGCGCCAGCAGCCGAGGACTAGCGGGGAACAATGAGCAGTTCTTC.

This clonotype has a count of ten or more. This chain links TRBV5-1 with TRBJ1-1; 7 bases are a match to TRBD1. With V trimmed by 2 bases and J by 5 bases, 6 bases remained unmatched. The CDR3 runs to 14 residues. The germline gives CDR1 SGHRS, CDR2 YFSETQ. The chain's CDR3 is CASSLGGLETEAFF. The CDR3 DNA reads TGCGCCAGCAGCTTAGGGGGCTTGGAGACTGAAGCTTTCTTT. The full variable domain, its missing parts supplied by reference TRBV5-1 and TRBJ1-1, is KAGVTQTPRYLIKTRGQQVTLSCSPISGHRSVSWYQQTPGQGLQFLFEYFSETQRNKGNFPGRFSGRQFSNSRSEMNVSTLELGDSALYLCASSLGGLETEAFFGQGTRLTVV.

This clonotype was found many times. The V call is TRBV5-6, the J call TRBJ1-2, with D tentatively TRBD1 (5 bases). Trimming took 6 bases from V and 5 from J, leaving 11 bases between them. The germline V gene encodes CDR1 SGHDT and CDR2 YYEEEE. The CDR3 covers 12 residues. The CDR3 DNA reads TGTGCCAGCACCTCAGAGGGGTATGGCTACACCTTC. Protein: CASTSEGYGYTF.

This clonotype was counted at least ten times. V is TRBV12-3 or TRBV12-4 and J is TRBJ2-2; unclear D gene. V lost 10 bases, J lost 1 base, and 13 bases lay in between. The CDR3 extends over 14 amino acids. CDR3 DNA: TGTGCCACGCGTAGCTGGGGGAACACCGGGGAGCTGTTTTTT. Its translation: CATRSWGNTGELFF.

This sequence joins TRBV7-2 and TRBJ1-5; 8 nucleotides line up with TRBD1. This CDR3 is built from 16 residues. The germline gives CDR1 SGHTA, CDR2 FQGNSA. J lost 6 bases, V lost 2 bases, and 9 bases had no gene match. The CDR3 protein is CASSLFPGGAGQPQHF. CDR3 nucleotides: TGTGCCAGCAGCTTATTCCCAGGGGGCGCCGGTCAGCCCCAGCATTTT.

The V call is TRBV29-1, the J call TRBJ1-2; D is perhaps TRBD1 (5 bases). This CDR3 is 14 amino acids long. The V and J ends lost 5 bases and 2 bases respectively, with 15 bases between them. The germline gives CDR1 SQVTM, CDR2 ANQGSEA. The CDR3 here is CSVNGGVINYGYTF. DNA of the CDR3: TGCAGCGTTAATGGGGGGGTAATCAACTATGGCTACACCTTC.

About this clonotype: At one end the junction does not follow the germline gene, possibly because of a read error. CDR3 bases: TGTGCCAGCAGTATAGCGGGAGGCAGGGCAGATACGCAGTATTTT. As protein: CASSIAGGRADTQYF. The chain combines TRBV12-3 or TRBV12-4 with TRBJ2-3, with TRBD2 identical over 10 bases. The CDR3 contains 15 residues.

This clonotype was counted a few times. The V gene is TRBV27, the J gene TRBJ1-1; D possibly corresponds to TRBD1 (5 bases). Germline lookup yields CDR1 MNHEY and CDR2 SMNVEV (reference sequence). V lost 2 bases to trimming and J lost 0 bases, with 10 bases between them. The CDR3 sequence is 15 residues long. CDR3 loop: CASSLEGIMNTEAFF. CDR3 DNA: TGTGCCAGCAGTTTAGAGGGGATCATGAACACTGAAGCTTTCTTT.